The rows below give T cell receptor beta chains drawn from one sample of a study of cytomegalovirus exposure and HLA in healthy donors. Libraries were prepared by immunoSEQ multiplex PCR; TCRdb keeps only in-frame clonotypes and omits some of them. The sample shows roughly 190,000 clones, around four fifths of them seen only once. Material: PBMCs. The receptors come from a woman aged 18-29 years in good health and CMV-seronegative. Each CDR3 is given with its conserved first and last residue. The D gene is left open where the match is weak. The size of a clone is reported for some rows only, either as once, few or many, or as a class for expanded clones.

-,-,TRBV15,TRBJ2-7,TGTGCCACCAGCGACAGGAACGTGGAGCAGTACTTC,CATSDRNVEQYF
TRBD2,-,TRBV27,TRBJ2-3,TGTGCCACTCAGCCAGCGGGGGGGCCCACAGATACGCAGTATTTT,CATQPAGGPTDTQYF
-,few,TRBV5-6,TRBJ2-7,TGTGCCAGCAGCAAAACCGGGACACAACCCTACGAGCAGTACTTC,CASSKTGTQPYEQYF
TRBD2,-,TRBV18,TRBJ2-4,TGTGCCAGCTCACCAATGAGACTAGCGTTGGAAAACATTCAGTACTTC,CASSPMRLALENIQYF
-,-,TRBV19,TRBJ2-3,TGTGCCAGTAGTATTGTCAGAAGCACAGATACGCAGTATTTT,CASSIVRSTDTQYF
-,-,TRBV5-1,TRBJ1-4,TGCGCCAGCAGCTTGGTGGCCCGAGGGTCTAATGAAAAACTGTTTTTT,CASSLVARGSNEKLFF
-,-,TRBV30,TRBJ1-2,TGTGCCTGGAATTATGTCTATGGCTACACCTTC,CAWNYVYGYTF
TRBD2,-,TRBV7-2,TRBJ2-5,TGTGCCAGCAGCCTAGCGGGGGGAGAGACCCAGTACTTC,CASSLAGGETQYF
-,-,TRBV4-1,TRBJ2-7,TGCGCCAGCAGCCAAGATGGAGGCGAGCAGTACTTC,CASSQDGGEQYF
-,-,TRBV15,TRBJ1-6,TGTGCCACCAGGGCAGGGTATTCACCCCTCCACTTT,CATRAGYSPLHF
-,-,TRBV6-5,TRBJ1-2,TGTGCCAGCAGTTACTCGTTCACAGAAAATAACTATGGCTACACCTTC,CASSYSFTENNYGYTF
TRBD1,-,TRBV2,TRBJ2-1,TGTGCCAGTTCACAGGGGGCCTTATACAATGAGCAGTTCTTC,CASSQGALYNEQFF
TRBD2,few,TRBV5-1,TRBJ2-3,TGCGCCAGCAGCTGGACTAGCGGGAGCTACTCTAGCACAGATACGCAGTATTTT,CASSWTSGSYSSTDTQYF
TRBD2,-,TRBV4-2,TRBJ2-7,TGTGCCAGCAGCCAAGATTGGACTAGTGACGAGCAGTACTTC,CASSQDWTSDEQYF
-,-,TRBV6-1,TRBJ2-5,TGTGCCAGCAGTGCGCCTTATGAGTGGGAGACCCAGTACTTC,CASSAPYEWETQYF
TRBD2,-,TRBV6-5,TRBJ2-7,TGTGCCAGCAGCTACGAAGCGGGGCCTCCCTACGAGCAGTACTTC,CASSYEAGPPYEQYF
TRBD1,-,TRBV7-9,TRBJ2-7,TGTGCCAGCAGCACCTGGACAGGGCAAGGCGAGCAGTACTTC,CASSTWTGQGEQYF
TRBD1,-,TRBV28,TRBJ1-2,TGTGCCAGCAGTCCGGGACAGGGGGCGCGAGGCTACACCTTC,CASSPGQGARGYTF
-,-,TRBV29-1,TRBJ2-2,TGCAGCGTTTATATGGGGGAGCTGTTTTTT,CSVYMGELFF
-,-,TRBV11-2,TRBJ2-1,TGTGCCAGCAGCTCCGAACTCGAAGCCAACTACAATGAGCAGTTCTTC,CASSSELEANYNEQFF
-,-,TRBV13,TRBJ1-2,TGTGCCAGCAGCTTGAACACCTATGGCTACACCTTC,CASSLNTYGYTF
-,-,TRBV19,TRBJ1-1,TGTGCCAGTAGTTTGTCTCCGGGGGGGAACACTGAAGCTTTCTTT,CASSLSPGGNTEAFF
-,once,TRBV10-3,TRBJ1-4,TGTGCCATCAGACAGGGAGCCACTAATGAAAAACTGTTTTTT,CAIRQGATNEKLFF
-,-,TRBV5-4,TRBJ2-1,TGTGCCAGCAGCAGCAGGAACCCAAACAATGAGCAGTTCTTC,CASSSRNPNNEQFF
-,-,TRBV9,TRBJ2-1,TGTGCCAGCACTGAGGGACACATTAGCTCCTACAATGAGCAGTTCTTC,CASTEGHISSYNEQFF
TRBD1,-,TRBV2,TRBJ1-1,TGTGCCAGGGACAGGGGGCTCACTGAAGCTTTCTTT,CARDRGLTEAFF
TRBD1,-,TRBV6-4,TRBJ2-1,TGTGCCAGCAGTGACTCCCAGGGGGCCTACAATGAGCAGTTCTTC,CASSDSQGAYNEQFF
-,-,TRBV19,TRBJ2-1,TGTGCCAGCCTCCCCTGGGCTAGCGAGCCTAATGAGCAGTTCTTC,CASLPWASEPNEQFF
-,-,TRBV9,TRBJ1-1,TGTGCCAGCAGCGTATCCGAGCTGAACACTGAAGCTTTCTTT,CASSVSELNTEAFF
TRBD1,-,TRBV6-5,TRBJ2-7,TGTGCCAGCAGTTACTCGGACAGGGGTACCCACGAGCAGTACTTC,CASSYSDRGTHEQYF
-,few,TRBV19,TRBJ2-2,TGTGCCAGCCTCGGGGGAGGCACCGGGGAGCTGTTTTTT,CASLGGGTGELFF
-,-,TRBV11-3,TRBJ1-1,TGTGCCAGCAGCCTCAGGGAGGGCACTGAAGCTTTCTTT,CASSLREGTEAFF
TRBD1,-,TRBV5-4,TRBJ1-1,TGTGCCAGCAGCTTGGATCGGACAGGGAAAACTGAAGCTTTCTTT,CASSLDRTGKTEAFF
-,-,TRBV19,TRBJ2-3,TGTGCCAGTAGTATGCTGGGACTGCTATCTCCTGGCACAGATACGCAGTATTTT,CASSMLGLLSPGTDTQYF
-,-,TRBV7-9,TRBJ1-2,TGTGCCAGCAGCTTCGGCGTTAGACACGACCCAGACTACACCTTC,CASSFGVRHDPDYTF
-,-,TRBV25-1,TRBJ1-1,TGTGCCAGCCAAATCAACAGGATAACTTTCTTT,CASQINRITFF
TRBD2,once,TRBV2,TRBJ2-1,TGTGCCAGGGGGGCGGGGGGCCATCAGGAGCAGTTCTTC,CARGAGGHQEQFF
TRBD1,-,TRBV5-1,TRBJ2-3,TGCGCCAGCAGCCAGACAGGGGGACCGACAGATACGCAGTATTTT,CASSQTGGPTDTQYF
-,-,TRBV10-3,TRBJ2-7,TGTGCCATCAGTGTAGGCAGGGGGGCCCAATACGAGCAGTACTTC,CAISVGRGAQYEQYF
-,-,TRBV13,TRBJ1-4,TGTGCCAGCAGCTCGGGGGGGACGGATGAAAAACTGTTTTTT,CASSSGGTDEKLFF
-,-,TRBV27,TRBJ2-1,TGTGCCAGCAGTGGCCGGGTTCAGTCCTCCTCCTACAATGAGCAGTTCTTC,CASSGRVQSSSYNEQFF
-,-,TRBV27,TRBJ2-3,TGTGCCAGCATGCTATGGGACTCCACAGATACGCAGTATTTT,CASMLWDSTDTQYF
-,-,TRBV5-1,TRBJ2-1,TGCGCCAGCAGTTACGTGAGGGGGGGCCACAATGAGCAGTTCTTC,CASSYVRGGHNEQFF
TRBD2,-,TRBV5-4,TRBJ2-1,TGTGCCAGCAGCCCTGAACTAGCGGCCTACAATGAGCAGTTCTTC,CASSPELAAYNEQFF
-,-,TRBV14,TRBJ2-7,TGTGCCAGCACCCCCCGGGGATCCTACGAGCAGTACTTC,CASTPRGSYEQYF
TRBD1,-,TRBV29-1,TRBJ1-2,TGCAGCGTTTCATCCGGGACAGCAATGGGCTACACCTTC,CSVSSGTAMGYTF
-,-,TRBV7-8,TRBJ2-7,TGTGCCAGCAGCTTAGAGTTGGTGGTAGGACTCTCCTACGAGCAGTACTTC,CASSLELVVGLSYEQYF
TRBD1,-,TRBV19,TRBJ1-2,TGTGCCAGTAGTATTTTTTCGGGACAGGCTGACACCTTC,CASSIFSGQADTF
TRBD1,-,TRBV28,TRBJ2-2,TGTGCCACCACGGACAGGGGAACCGGGGAGCTGTTTTTT,CATTDRGTGELFF
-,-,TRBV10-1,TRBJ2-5,TGCGCCAGCAGTGACCGCCTACAAGAGACCCAGTACTTC,CASSDRLQETQYF
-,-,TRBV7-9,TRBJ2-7,TGTTCCAGCAGCTTCGGGGTCTACGAGCAGTACTTC,CSSSFGVYEQYF
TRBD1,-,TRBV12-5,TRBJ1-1,TGTGCTAGTGGTTTTGGGACAGGGAGCACTGAAGCTTTCTTT,CASGFGTGSTEAFF
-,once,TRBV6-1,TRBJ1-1,TGTGCCAGCAGTCAGGGGAGTGGGAATACTGAAGCTTTCTTT,CASSQGSGNTEAFF
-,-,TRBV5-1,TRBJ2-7,TGCGCCAGCAGCTCAGGGTCCTACGAGCAGTACTTC,CASSSGSYEQYF